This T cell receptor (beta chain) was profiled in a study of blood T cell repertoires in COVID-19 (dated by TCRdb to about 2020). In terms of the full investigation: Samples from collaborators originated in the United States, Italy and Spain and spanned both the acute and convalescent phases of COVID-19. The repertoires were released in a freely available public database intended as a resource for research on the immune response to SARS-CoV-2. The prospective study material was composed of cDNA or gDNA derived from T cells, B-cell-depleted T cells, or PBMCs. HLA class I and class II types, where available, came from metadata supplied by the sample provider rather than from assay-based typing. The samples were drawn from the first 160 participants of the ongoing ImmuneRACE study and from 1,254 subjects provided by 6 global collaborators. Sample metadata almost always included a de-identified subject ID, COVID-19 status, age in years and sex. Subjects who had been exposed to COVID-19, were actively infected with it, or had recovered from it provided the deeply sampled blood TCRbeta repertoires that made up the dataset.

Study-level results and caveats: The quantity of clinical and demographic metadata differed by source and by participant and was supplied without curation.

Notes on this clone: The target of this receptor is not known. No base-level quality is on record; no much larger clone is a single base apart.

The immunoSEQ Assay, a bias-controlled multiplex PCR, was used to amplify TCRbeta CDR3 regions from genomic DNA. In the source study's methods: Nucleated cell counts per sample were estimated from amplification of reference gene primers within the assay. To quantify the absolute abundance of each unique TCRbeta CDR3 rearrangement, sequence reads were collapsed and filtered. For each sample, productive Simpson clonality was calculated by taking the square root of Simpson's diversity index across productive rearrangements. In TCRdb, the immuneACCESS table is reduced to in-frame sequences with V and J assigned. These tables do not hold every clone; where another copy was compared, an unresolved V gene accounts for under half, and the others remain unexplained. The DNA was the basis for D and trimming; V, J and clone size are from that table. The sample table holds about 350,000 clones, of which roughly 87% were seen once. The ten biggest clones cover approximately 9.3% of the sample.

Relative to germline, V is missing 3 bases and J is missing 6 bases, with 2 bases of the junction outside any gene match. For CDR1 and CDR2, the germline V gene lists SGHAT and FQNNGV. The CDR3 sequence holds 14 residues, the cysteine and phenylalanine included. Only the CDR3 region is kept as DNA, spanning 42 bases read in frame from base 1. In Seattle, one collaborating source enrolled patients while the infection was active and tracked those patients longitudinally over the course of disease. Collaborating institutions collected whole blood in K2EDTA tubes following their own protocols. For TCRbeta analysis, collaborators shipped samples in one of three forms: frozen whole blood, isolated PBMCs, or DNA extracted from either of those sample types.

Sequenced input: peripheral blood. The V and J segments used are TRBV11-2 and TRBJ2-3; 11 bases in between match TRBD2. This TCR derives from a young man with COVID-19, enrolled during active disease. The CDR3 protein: CASSFTSGGDTQYF. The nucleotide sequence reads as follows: TGTGCCAGCAGCTTTACTAGCGGGGGTGATACGCAGTATTTT. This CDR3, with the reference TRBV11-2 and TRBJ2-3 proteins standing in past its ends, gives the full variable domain EAGVAQSPRYKIIEKRQSVAFWCNPISGHATLYWYQQILGQGPKLLIQFQNNGVVDDSQLPKDRFSAERLKGVDSTLKIQPAKLEDSAVYLCASSFTSGGDTQYFGPGTRLTVL.